This T cell receptor beta chain derives from a study of cytomegalovirus exposure and HLA in healthy donors. Primers included in the PCR were 60 Vbeta and 13 Jbeta primers. The data were produced by immunoSEQ multiplex PCR, yet TCRdb's version contains in-frame clones alone and is incomplete. The repertoire holds 100,000 to 150,000 clones, with around three quarters as singletons. V lost 4 bases to trimming and J lost 0 bases; unmatched junction nucleotides: 11. Germline lookup yields CDR1 KGHSH and CDR2 LQKENI. The CDR3 contains 19 residues. Study outcomes and limitations: In a later analysis, a missense DCLRE1C variant was linked to TCR beta V- and J-gene trimming. Confirmation was obtained in vitro that a few CMV-associated chains are specific for CMV antigens. In an earlier analysis, productive rearrangement rates for most beta V segments clustered near 90% or 30%.

Concerning this clone: Antigen specificity is unknown.

V is TRBV18 and J is TRBJ2-6; the match to TRBD1 covers 8 bases. The sequence was obtained from a man aged 18 to 35 in good health and CMV-seronegative. Input material: PBMCs. The CDR3 sequence is CASSRKVGQDTSGANVLTF. The CDR3 DNA follows: TGTGCCAGCTCACGCAAAGTGGGACAGGATACCTCTGGGGCCAACGTCCTGACTTTC.